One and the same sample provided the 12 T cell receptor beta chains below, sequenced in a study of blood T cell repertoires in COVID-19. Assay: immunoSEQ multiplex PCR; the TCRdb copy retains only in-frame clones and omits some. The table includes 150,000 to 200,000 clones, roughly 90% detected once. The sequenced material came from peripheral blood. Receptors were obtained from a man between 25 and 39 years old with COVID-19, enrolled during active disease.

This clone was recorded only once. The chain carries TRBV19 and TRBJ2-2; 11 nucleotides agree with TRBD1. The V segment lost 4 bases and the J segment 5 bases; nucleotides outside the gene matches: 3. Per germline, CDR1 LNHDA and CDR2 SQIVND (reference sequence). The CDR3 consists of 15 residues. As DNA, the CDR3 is TGTGCCAGTAGTAAGGGGGACAGGGGGACCGGGGAGCTGTTTTTT. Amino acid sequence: CASSKGDRGTGELFF.

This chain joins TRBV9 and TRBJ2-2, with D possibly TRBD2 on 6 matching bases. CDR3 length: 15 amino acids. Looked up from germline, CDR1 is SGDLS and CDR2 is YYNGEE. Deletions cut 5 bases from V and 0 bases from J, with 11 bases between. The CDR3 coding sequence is TGTGCCAGCAGACTCGGGACTTCGAACACCGGGGAGCTGTTTTTT. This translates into CASRLGTSNTGELFF.

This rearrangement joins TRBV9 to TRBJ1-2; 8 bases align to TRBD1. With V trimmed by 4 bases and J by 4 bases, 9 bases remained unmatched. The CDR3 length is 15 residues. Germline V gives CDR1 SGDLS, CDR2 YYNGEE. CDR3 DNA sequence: TGTGCCAGCAGCCCTCGGACAGGGCAAAGCTATGGCTACACCTTC. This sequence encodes CASSPRTGQSYGYTF.

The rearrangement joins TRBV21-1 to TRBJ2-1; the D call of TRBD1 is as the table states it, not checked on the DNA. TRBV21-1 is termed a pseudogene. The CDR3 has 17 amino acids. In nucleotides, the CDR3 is TGTGCCAGCAGCCACGGACAGGGGCCGTCGCGCTACAATGAGCAGTTCTTC. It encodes CASSHGQGPSRYNEQFF.

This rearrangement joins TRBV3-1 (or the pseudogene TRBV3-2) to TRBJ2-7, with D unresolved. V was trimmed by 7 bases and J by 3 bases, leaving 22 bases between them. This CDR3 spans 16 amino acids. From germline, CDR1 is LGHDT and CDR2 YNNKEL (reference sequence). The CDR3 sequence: CASTLESYSVLYEQYF. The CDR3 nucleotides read TGTGCCAGCACCCTAGAGTCGTATAGTGTTCTCTACGAGCAGTACTTC.

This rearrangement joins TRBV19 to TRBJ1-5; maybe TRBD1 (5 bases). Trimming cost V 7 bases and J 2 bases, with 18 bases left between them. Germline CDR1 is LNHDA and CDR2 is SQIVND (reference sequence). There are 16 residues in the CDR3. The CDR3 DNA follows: TGTGCCAGTACTACTGCTGGGGGGTGGGGCAATCAGCCCCAGCATTTT. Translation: CASTTAGGWGNQPQHF.

In DNA form, the CDR3 reads TGTGCCATCAGTTCCGGGACAGGGGGGTACAATGAGCAGTTCTTC. It translates to CAISSGTGGYNEQFF. The chain couples TRBV10-3 to TRBJ2-1; 11 bases line up with TRBD1. The CDR3 has 15 residues. V was pared by 5 bases and J by 4 bases, with 4 bases of the junction left unmatched. Germline V lookup: CDR1 ENHRY, CDR2 SYGVKD.

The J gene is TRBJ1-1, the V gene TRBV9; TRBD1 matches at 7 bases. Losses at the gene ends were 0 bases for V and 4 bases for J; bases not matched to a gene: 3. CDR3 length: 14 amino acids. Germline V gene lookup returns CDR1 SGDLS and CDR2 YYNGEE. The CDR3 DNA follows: TGTGCCAGCAGCGTAGGAGGGGGCGCCACTGAAGCTTTCTTT. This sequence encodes CASSVGGGATEAFF.

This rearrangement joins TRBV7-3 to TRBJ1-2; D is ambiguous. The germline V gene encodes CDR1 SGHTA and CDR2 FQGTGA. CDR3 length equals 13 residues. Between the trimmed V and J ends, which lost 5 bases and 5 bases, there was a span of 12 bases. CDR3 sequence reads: CASSPGQSYGYTF. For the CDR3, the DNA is TGTGCCAGCAGCCCGGGTCAAAGTTATGGCTACACCTTC. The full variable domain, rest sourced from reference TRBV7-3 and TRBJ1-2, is GAGVSQTPSNKVTEKGKYVELRCDPISGHTALYWYRQSLGQGPEFLIYFQGTGAADDSGLPNDRFFAVRPEGSVSTLKIQRTERGDSAVYLCASSPGQSYGYTFGSGTRLTVV.

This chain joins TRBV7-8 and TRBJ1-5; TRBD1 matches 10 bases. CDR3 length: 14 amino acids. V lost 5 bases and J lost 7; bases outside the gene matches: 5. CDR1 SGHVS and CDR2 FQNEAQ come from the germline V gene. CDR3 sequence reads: CASSPGTGDQPQHF. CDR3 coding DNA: TGTGCCAGCAGCCCAGGGACAGGGGACCAGCCCCAGCATTTT.

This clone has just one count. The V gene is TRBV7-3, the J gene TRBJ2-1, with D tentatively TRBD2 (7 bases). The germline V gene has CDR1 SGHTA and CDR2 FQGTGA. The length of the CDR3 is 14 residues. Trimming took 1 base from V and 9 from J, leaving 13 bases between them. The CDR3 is CASSLSGGRGEQFF. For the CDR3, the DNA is TGTGCCAGCAGCTTAAGCGGGGGCAGGGGTGAGCAGTTCTTC. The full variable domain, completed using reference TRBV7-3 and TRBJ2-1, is GAGVSQTPSNKVTEKGKYVELRCDPISGHTALYWYRQSLGQGPEFLIYFQGTGAADDSGLPNDRFFAVRPEGSVSTLKIQRTERGDSAVYLCASSLSGGRGEQFFGPGTRLTVL.

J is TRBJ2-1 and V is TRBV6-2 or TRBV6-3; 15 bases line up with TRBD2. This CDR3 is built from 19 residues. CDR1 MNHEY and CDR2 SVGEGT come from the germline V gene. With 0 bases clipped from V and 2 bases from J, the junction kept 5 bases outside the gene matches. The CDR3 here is CASSYSIGLAGGTYNEQFF. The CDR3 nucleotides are TGTGCCAGCAGTTACTCGATTGGACTAGCGGGAGGGACCTACAATGAGCAGTTCTTC.